This is a list of T cell receptor beta chains from one sample in a study of blood T cell repertoires in COVID-19. Clones were sequenced by immunoSEQ multiplex PCR, and TCRdb holds only the in-frame ones, with some missing. The table has 300,000 to 500,000 clones, roughly 90% seen once. The sequencing input was PBMCs or T cells enriched from blood (not recorded which). The source is a woman between 25 and 40 years old with acute COVID-19. Both conserved end residues are part of each CDR3. The order of the fields is J gene, V gene, D gene, clone size, CDR3 DNA, CDR3 protein. D genes are given only for firm matches. Not all rows give a size; the values are once, few, many and, for expanded clones, a class.

j_gene: TRBJ2-1; v_gene: TRBV13; d_gene: .; abundance: .; CDR3nt: TGTGCCAGCAGCTTTTCTAGCAGCAAGAGCTCCTACAATGAGCAGTTCTTC; CDR3aa: CASSFSSSKSSYNEQFF
j_gene: TRBJ2-3; v_gene: TRBV7-3; d_gene: TRBD2; abundance: .; CDR3nt: TGTGCCAGCAGCTCTACTCGCGGGGGGATAGATACGCAGTATTTT; CDR3aa: CASSSTRGGIDTQYF
j_gene: TRBJ2-7; v_gene: TRBV24-1; d_gene: TRBD1; abundance: .; CDR3nt: TGTGCCACCAGTTCCGGGACAGGGAGTATCTACGAGCAGTACTTC; CDR3aa: CATSSGTGSIYEQYF
j_gene: TRBJ1-2; v_gene: TRBV4-3; d_gene: .; abundance: .; CDR3nt: TGCGCCAGCAGCCAAGATCCCGCAGGGTATGGCTACACCTTC; CDR3aa: CASSQDPAGYGYTF
j_gene: TRBJ2-1; v_gene: TRBV6-1; d_gene: TRBD2; abundance: .; CDR3nt: TGTGCCAGCAGTGAATGGGCTAGCGGGGGATGGGAGCAGTTCTTC; CDR3aa: CASSEWASGGWEQFF
j_gene: TRBJ1-1; v_gene: TRBV6-5; d_gene: .; abundance: .; CDR3nt: TGTGCCAGCAGCCCCATAATGGAGGGGTACACTGAAGCTTTCTTT; CDR3aa: CASSPIMEGYTEAFF
j_gene: TRBJ2-1; v_gene: TRBV7-3; d_gene: .; abundance: once; CDR3nt: TGTGCCAGCAGCTTATACTCGGGTTCCTACAATGAGCAGTTCTTC; CDR3aa: CASSLYSGSYNEQFF
j_gene: TRBJ2-5; v_gene: TRBV4-1; d_gene: TRBD1; abundance: .; CDR3nt: TGCGCCAGCAGCCAGGGACAGGGGGCTCAAGAGACCCAGTACTTC; CDR3aa: CASSQGQGAQETQYF
j_gene: TRBJ1-2; v_gene: TRBV5-6; d_gene: TRBD1; abundance: .; CDR3nt: TGTGCCAGCAGCTCCTACCGGGACAGGGAGCCTCTAAACTATGGCTACACCTTC; CDR3aa: CASSSYRDREPLNYGYTF
j_gene: TRBJ2-3; v_gene: TRBV7-2; d_gene: TRBD2; abundance: .; CDR3nt: TGTGCCAGCAGCTCAAGATCCGGGGGGATCACAGATACGCAGTATTTT; CDR3aa: CASSSRSGGITDTQYF
j_gene: TRBJ2-5; v_gene: TRBV5-1; d_gene: TRBD2; abundance: .; CDR3nt: TGCGCCAGCAGCATCATAGCGGGGGTGGAGGAGACCCAGTACTTC; CDR3aa: CASSIIAGVEETQYF
j_gene: TRBJ1-2; v_gene: TRBV10-2; d_gene: TRBD1; abundance: .; CDR3nt: TGCGCCAGCAGCGTAATTCTGGACAGGGTGGGGGGCTACACCTTC; CDR3aa: CASSVILDRVGGYTF
j_gene: TRBJ2-7; v_gene: TRBV2; d_gene: .; abundance: .; CDR3nt: TGTGCCAGCAGTGAGGAGGGGGGGCCCTACGAGCAGTACTTC; CDR3aa: CASSEEGGPYEQYF
j_gene: TRBJ1-2; v_gene: TRBV30; d_gene: .; abundance: once; CDR3nt: TGTGCCTGGAGACACGTACAGGGAATTAACTATGGCTACACCTTC; CDR3aa: CAWRHVQGINYGYTF
j_gene: TRBJ1-1; v_gene: TRBV7-9; d_gene: .; abundance: once; CDR3nt: TGTGCCAGCAGCTTAGGTCTCGGGGAGGGGGATGAAGCTTTCTTT; CDR3aa: CASSLGLGEGDEAFF
j_gene: TRBJ1-2; v_gene: TRBV30; d_gene: .; abundance: .; CDR3nt: TGTGCCTGGAGTGTAGCTATAAACTATGGCTACACCTTC; CDR3aa: CAWSVAINYGYTF
j_gene: TRBJ1-3; v_gene: TRBV3-1/TRBV3-2; d_gene: .; abundance: .; CDR3nt: TGTGCCAGCAGCCAACGAGTCCCTATCGGAAACACCATATATTTT; CDR3aa: CASSQRVPIGNTIYF